This TCR beta chain was identified during a study of T cell responses to AZD1222 COVID-19 vaccine. Study-wide results and caveats: Clonal diversity may have been underestimated in mostly white British donors.

The V gene's germline CDR1 is SNHLY and CDR2 FYNNEI. With V trimmed by 6 bases and J by 3 bases, 5 bases remained unmatched. The CDR3 length is 15 residues. Method: immunoSEQ multiplex PCR; TCRdb's copy keeps in-frame clones and lacks some. The sample contains some 47,000 clones, 87% of which appear only once. Remarks on this clone: Its antigen is as yet unknown. Distinct nucleotide sequences in the sample also encode this CDR3.

This rearrangement joins TRBV2 to TRBJ2-3; 11 bases are a match to TRBD2. Sequenced here: peripheral blood, sampled 28 days after the second AZD1222 dose. This receptor was identified in an adult who received the AZD1222 COVID-19 vaccine. The CDR3 spells CASRRVAGGTDTQYF. DNA for the CDR3: TGTGCCAGCAGAAGGGTAGCGGGAGGGACAGATACGCAGTATTTT.